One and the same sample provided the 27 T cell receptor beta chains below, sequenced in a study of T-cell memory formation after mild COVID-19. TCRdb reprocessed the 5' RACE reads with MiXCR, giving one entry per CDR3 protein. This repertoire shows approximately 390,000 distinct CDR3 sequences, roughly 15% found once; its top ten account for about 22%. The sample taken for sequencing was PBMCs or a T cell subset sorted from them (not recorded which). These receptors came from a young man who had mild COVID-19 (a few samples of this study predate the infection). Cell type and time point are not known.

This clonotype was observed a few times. The chain's CDR3 is CASSLEGSGGFTDTQYF. The CDR3 DNA reads TGTGCCAGCAGCTTAGAGGGTAGCGGGGGTTTCACAGATACGCAGTATTTT. V is TRBV7-2 and J is TRBJ2-3; 9 positions agree with TRBD2. Trimming removed 1 base from V and 2 bases from J; junction bases left unmatched: 7. The germline V gene has CDR1 SGHTA and CDR2 FQGNSA. The CDR3 runs 17 residues.

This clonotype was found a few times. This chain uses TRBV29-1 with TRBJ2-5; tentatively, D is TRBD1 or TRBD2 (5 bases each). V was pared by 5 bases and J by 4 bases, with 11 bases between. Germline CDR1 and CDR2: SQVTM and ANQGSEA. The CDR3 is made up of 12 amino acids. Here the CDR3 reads CSVRGPTETQYF. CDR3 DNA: TGCAGCGTTCGGGGCCCCACAGAGACCCAGTACTTC.

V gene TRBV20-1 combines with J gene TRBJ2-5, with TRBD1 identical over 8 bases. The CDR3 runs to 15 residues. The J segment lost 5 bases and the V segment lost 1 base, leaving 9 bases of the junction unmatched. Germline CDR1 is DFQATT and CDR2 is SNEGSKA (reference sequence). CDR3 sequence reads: CSARVPGGSMETQYF. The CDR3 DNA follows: TGCAGTGCTAGAGTACCAGGGGGCTCTATGGAGACCCAGTACTTC.

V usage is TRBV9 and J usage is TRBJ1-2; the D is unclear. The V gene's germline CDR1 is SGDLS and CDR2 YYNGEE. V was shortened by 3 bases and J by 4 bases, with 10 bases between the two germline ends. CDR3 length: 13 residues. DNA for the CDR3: TGTGCCAGCAGCGCCACTCGGACCTATGGCTACACCTTC. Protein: CASSATRTYGYTF.

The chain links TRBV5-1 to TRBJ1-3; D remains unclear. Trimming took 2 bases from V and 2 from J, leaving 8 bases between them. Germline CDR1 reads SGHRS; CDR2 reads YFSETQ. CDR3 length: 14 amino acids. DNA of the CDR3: TGCGCCAGCAGCTTAAATGGGGCTGGAAACACCATATATTTT. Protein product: CASSLNGAGNTIYF.

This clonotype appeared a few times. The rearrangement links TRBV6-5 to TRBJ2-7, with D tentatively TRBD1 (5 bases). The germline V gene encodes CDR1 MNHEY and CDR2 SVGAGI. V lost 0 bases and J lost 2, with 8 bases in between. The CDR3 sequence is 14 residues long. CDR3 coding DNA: TGTGCCAGCAGTTACTCGAAACAGGCCTACGAGCAGTACTTC. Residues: CASSYSKQAYEQYF.

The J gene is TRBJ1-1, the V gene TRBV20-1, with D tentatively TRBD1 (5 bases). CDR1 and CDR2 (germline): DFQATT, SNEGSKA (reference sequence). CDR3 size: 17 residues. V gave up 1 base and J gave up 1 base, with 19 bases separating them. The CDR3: CSARVDSEVLRNTEAFF. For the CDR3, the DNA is TGCAGTGCTAGAGTTGACAGTGAGGTGCTACGGAACACTGAAGCTTTCTTT.

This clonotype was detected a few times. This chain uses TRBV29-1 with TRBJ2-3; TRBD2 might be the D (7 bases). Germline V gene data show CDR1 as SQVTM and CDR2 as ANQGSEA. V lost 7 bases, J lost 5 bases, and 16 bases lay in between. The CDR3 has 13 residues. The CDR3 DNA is TGCAGCGCCAGGAGGGGGGGGCTAGATACGCAGTATTTT. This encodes CSARRGGLDTQYF.

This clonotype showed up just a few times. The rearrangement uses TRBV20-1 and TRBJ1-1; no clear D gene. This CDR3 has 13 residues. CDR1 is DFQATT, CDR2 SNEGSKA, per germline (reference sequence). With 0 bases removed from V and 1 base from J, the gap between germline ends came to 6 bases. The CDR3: CSARERKNTEAFF. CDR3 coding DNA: TGCAGTGCTAGAGAAAGGAAGAACACTGAAGCTTTCTTT.

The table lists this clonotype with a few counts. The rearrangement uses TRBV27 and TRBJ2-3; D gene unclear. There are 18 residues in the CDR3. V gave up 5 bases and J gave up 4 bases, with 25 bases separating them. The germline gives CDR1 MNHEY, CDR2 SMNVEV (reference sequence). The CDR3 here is CASSPFLGAARMSDTQYF. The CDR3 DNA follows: TGTGCCAGCAGTCCCTTCCTCGGCGCGGCTCGCATGTCAGATACGCAGTATTTT.

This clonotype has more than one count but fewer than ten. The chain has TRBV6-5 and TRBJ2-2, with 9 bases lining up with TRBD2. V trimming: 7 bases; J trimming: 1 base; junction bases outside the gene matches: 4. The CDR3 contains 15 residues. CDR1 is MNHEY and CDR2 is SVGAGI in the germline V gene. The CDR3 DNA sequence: TGTGCCAGCACCCTTAGCGGGGGGAACACCGGGGAGCTGTTTTTT. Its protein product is CASTLSGGNTGELFF.

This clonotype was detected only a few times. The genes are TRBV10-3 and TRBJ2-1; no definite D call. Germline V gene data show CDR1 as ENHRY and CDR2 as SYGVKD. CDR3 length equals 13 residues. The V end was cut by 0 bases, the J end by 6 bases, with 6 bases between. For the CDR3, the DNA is TGTGCCATCAGTGAGTCAATGGGCAATGAGCAGTTCTTC. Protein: CAISESMGNEQFF.

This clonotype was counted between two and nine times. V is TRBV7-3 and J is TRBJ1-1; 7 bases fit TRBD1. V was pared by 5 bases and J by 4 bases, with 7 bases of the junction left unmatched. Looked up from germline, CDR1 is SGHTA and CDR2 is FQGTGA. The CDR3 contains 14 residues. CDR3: CASSPGGRLTEAFF. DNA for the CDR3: TGTGCCAGCAGCCCAGGGGGTCGTCTCACTGAAGCTTTCTTT.

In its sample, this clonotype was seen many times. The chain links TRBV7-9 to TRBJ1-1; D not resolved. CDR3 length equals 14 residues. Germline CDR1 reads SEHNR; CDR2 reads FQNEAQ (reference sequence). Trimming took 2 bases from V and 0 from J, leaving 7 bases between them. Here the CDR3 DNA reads TGTGCCAGCAGCTTATTGGGATTGAACACTGAAGCTTTCTTT. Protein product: CASSLLGLNTEAFF.

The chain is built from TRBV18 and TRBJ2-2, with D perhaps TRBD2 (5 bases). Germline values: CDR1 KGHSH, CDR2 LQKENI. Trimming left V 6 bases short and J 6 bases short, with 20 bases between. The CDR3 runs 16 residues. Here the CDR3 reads CASSLDSKGSAGELFF. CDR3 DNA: TGTGCCAGCTCCCTGGACTCAAAGGGTTCCGCCGGGGAGCTGTTTTTT.

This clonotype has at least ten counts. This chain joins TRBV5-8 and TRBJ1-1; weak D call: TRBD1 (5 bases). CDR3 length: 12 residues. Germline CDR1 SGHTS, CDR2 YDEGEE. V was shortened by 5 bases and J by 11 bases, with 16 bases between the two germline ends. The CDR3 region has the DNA TGTGCCAGCAGACAGGATCTGAATACCGCTTTCTTT. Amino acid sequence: CASRQDLNTAFF.

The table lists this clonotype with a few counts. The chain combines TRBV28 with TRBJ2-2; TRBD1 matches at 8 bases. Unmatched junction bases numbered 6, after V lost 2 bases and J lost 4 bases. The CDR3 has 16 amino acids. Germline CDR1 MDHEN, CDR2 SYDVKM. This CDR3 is CASSLDRGKFTGELFF. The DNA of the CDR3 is TGTGCCAGCAGTTTAGACAGGGGAAAGTTCACCGGGGAGCTGTTTTTT.

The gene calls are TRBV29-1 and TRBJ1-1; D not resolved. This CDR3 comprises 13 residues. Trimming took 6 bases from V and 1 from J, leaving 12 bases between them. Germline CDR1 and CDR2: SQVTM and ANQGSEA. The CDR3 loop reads CSVGAFSNTEAFF. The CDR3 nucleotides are TGCAGCGTCGGTGCATTTTCGAACACTGAAGCTTTCTTT.

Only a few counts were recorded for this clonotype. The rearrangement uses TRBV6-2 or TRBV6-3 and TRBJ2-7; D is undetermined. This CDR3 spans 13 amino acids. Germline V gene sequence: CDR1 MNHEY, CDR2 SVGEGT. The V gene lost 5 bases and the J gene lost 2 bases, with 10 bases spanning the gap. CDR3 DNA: TGTGCCAGCAGTGGAGTCGGAACCTACGAGCAGTACGTC. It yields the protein CASSGVGTYEQYV.

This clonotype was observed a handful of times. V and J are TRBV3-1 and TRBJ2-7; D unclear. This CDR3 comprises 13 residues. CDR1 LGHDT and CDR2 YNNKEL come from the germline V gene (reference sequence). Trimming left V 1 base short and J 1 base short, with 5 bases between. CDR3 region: CASSQGRSYEQYF. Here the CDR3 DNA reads TGTGCCAGCAGCCAAGGGCGTTCCTACGAGCAGTACTTC.

CDR3 coding DNA: TGTGCCAGCAGCCAAGGGTGGCGGGGGGAAACAGATACGCAGTATTTT. Its protein product is CASSQGWRGETDTQYF. The chain is built from TRBV4-2 and TRBJ2-3, with 8 bases lining up with TRBD2. The V gene end was trimmed by 1 base and the J gene end by 3 bases; junction bases not matched to a gene: 6. Germline V gene data show CDR1 as LGHNA and CDR2 as YNFKEQ. The CDR3 has 16 residues.

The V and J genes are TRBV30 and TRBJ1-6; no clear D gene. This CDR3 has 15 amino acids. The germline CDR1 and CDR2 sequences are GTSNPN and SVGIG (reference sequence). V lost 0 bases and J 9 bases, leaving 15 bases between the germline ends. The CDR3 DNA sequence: TGTGCCTGGAGTGTGGAGGTTGTTCGGTTTTCACCCCTCCACTTT. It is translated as CAWSVEVVRFSPLHF.

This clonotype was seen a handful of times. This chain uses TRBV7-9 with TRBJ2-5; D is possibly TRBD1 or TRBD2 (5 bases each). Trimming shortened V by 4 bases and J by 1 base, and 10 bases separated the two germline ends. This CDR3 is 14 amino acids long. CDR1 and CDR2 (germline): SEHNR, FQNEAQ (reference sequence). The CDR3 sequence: CASSSRGSQETQYF. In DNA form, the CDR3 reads TGTGCCAGCAGCTCCCGGGGCAGCCAAGAGACCCAGTACTTC.

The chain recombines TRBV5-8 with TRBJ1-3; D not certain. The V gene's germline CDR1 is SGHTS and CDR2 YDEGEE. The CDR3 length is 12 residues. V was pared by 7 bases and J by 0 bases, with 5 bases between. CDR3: CASVPSGNTIYF. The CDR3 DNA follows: TGTGCCAGCGTACCCTCTGGAAACACCATATATTTT.

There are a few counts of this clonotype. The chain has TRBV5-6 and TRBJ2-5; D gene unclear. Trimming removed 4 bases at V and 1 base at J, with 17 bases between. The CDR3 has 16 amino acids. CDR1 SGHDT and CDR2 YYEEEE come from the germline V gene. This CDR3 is CASSPRIVVFQETQYF. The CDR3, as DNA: TGTGCCAGCAGCCCTCGTATAGTTGTCTTCCAAGAGACCCAGTACTTC.

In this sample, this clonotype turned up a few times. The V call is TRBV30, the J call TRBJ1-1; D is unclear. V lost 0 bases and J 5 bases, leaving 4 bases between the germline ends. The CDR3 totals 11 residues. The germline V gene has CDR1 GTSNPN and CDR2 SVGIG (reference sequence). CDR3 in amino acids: CAWSVFTEAFF. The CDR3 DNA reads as TGTGCCTGGAGTGTTTTTACTGAAGCTTTCTTT. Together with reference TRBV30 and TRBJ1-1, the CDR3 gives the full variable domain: SQTIHQWPATLVQPVGSPLSLECTVEGTSNPNLYWYRQAAGRGLQLLFYSVGIGQISSEVPQNLSASRPQDRQFILSSKKLLLSDSGFYLCAWSVFTEAFFGQGTRLTVV.

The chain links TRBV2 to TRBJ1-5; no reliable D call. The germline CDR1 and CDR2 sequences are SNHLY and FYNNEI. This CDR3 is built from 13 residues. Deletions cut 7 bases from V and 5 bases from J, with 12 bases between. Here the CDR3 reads CASNPSTDQPQHF. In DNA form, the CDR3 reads TGTGCCAGCAACCCCAGCACGGATCAGCCCCAGCATTTT. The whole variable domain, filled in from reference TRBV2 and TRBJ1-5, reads EPEVTQTPSHQVTQMGQEVILRCVPISNHLYFYWYRQILGQKVEFLVSFYNNEISEKSEIFDDQFSVERPDGSNFTLKIRSTKLEDSAMYFCASNPSTDQPQHFGDGTRLSIL.